These 3 T cell receptor beta chains originate from one sample sequenced in a study of T cell clonotyping in hematopoietic cell transplantation. The method was immunoSEQ multiplex PCR; TCRdb's version includes in-frame clones alone and lacks a portion of them. The repertoire holds more than 6,500 clones, with roughly 94% as singletons. The sample was peripheral blood mononuclear cells, taken 30 days after allogeneic stem cell transplant. The source is a male patient aged 60-69 years who had an allogeneic stem cell transplant from an unrelated donor, so T cells may come from the graft donor. Some clones in this sample may be carry-over from other donors' samples.

The genes are TRBV28 and TRBJ1-2, with 7 bases lining up with TRBD1. Germline CDR1 MDHEN, CDR2 SYDVKM. The ends lost 2 bases at V and 8 bases at J; junction bases unmatched: 8. CDR3 length equals 14 residues. CDR3 loop: CASSLAEGAWGYTF. For the CDR3, the DNA is TGTGCCAGCAGTTTAGCGGAGGGGGCGTGGGGCTACACCTTC.

The chain joins TRBV6-5 to TRBJ1-2; 11 nucleotides match TRBD1. The CDR3 extends over 14 amino acids. V dropped 7 bases and J dropped 6; count of bases not matched to a gene: 7. CDR1 and CDR2 from the germline V gene are MNHEY and SVGAGI. CDR3 nucleotides: TGTGCCAGCAAAGGACAGGGGGCGCGTAATGGCTACACCTTC. It specifies CASKGQGARNGYTF.

The chain has TRBV30 and TRBJ1-2; D is possibly TRBD1 (5 bases). V lost 3 bases and J lost 4, with 12 bases in between. In germline, CDR1 is GTSNPN, CDR2 SVGIG (reference sequence). The CDR3 contains 13 residues. The CDR3 is CAWSAGTGYGYTF. The CDR3 coding sequence is TGTGCCTGGAGCGCCGGGACGGGCTATGGCTACACCTTC.